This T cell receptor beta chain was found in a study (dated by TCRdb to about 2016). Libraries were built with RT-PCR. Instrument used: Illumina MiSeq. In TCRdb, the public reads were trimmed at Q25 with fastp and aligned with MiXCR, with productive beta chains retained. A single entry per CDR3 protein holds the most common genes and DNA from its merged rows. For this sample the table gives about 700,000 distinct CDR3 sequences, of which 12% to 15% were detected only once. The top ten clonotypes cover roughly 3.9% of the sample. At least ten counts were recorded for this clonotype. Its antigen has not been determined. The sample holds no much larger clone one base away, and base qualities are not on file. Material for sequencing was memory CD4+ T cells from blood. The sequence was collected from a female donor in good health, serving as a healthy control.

CDR3 reads: CASSLGGSAITDTQYF. The DNA reads as follows: TGTGCCAGCAGCTTAGGGGGCAGCGCGATCACAGATACGCAGTATTTT. The chain links TRBV7-2 with TRBJ2-3, with TRBD1 perhaps the D gene, on 5 matching bases. The germline V gene encodes CDR1 SGHTA and CDR2 FQGNSA. The V and J ends are trimmed by 1 base and 2 bases, leaving 13 bases between them. Spanning cysteine to phenylalanine, the CDR3 consists of 16 amino acids. Left in the record is the CDR3 DNA by itself, 48 bases read in frame from the first base.